The 11 T cell receptor beta chains below come from one sample, sequenced in a study of graft-versus-host responses after intestinal transplantation. The table came from immunoSEQ multiplex PCR; TCRdb's copy has only in-frame clones and leaves some out. Counted here are some 100,000 clones, 80% to 95% occurring once; the ten biggest clones make up around 0.067%. The antigens of these receptors remain unknown. The sequences come from unstimulated CD8+ T cells sorted from spleen or lymph node cells, collected before transplant. The receptors originated from a human donor who was the organ donor for an intestinal transplant.

This clone was counted a single time. V and J are TRBV10-1 and TRBJ1-2; D is possibly TRBD1 (6 bases). V was pared by 3 bases and J by 8 bases, with 13 bases between. The CDR3 is made up of 13 amino acids. Germline V gene sequence: CDR1 WNHNN, CDR2 SYGVQD (reference sequence). CDR3 nucleotides: TGCGCCAGCAGTGAAACGACAGGATGGGGCTACACCTTC. The encoded protein is CASSETTGWGYTF.

The chain carries TRBV15 and TRBJ2-1, with a tentative D call TRBD2 (6 bases). CDR1 LNHNV and CDR2 YYDKDF come from the germline V gene (reference sequence). The CDR3 runs to 12 residues. V was pared by 3 bases and J by 9 bases, with 9 bases between. CDR3 DNA: TGTGCCACCAGCAGGGGGGGTATTGAGCAGTTCTTC. Its translation is CATSRGGIEQFF.

This sequence joins TRBV7-9 and TRBJ1-5, with unresolved D. V lost 3 bases and J lost 4, with 22 bases in between. The CDR3 covers 18 residues. Germline-derived CDR1 and CDR2 are SEHNR and FQNEAQ (reference sequence). DNA of the CDR3: TGTGCCAGCAGCTTCTGGGCAGGCCCCGATAGTACAAATCAGCCCCAGCATTTT. It codes for CASSFWAGPDSTNQPQHF.

This clone has a single count. The rearrangement links TRBV5-1 to TRBJ2-3, with D possibly TRBD2 on 5 matching bases. CDR3 size: 16 residues. Between the trimmed V and J ends, which lost 4 bases and 2 bases, there was a span of 17 bases. From germline, CDR1 is SGHRS and CDR2 YFSETQ. Written as DNA, the CDR3 is TGCGCCAGCAGCCTTGGAGGCGGACCCCCCACAGATACGCAGTATTTT. This sequence encodes CASSLGGGPPTDTQYF.

V usage is TRBV7-9 and J usage is TRBJ1-2; D is possibly TRBD1 (5 bases). Trimming removed 1 base at V and 4 bases at J, with 10 bases between. Germline CDR1 and CDR2: SEHNR and FQNEAQ (reference sequence). The CDR3 is 14 amino acids. The CDR3 nucleotides read TGTGCCAGCAGCTTAGGCGGGGCTGCCTATGGCTACACCTTC. Translated: CASSLGGAAYGYTF.

The chain couples TRBV7-6 to TRBJ2-7, with 8 bases identical to TRBD2. CDR1 is SGHVS, CDR2 FNYEAQ, per germline. Losses at the gene ends were 2 bases for V and 5 bases for J; bases not matched to a gene: 26. The CDR3 covers 21 residues. In nucleotides, the CDR3 is TGTGCCAGCAGCTTATGGACCCATGTAGCGACCGGGAGGGCCATTTTAAACGAGCAGTACTTC. It specifies CASSLWTHVATGRAILNEQYF.

The V and J genes are TRBV18 and TRBJ2-3; 7 bases line up with TRBD2. CDR1 KGHSH and CDR2 LQKENI come from the germline V gene. V was clipped by 3 bases and J by 5 bases; unmatched bases: 8. The CDR3 consists of 15 residues. CDR3: CASSPISGNRDTQYF. CDR3 bases: TGTGCCAGCTCACCGATAAGCGGGAATCGAGATACGCAGTATTTT. The complete variable domain, with remaining parts taken from reference TRBV18 and TRBJ2-3, reads NAGVMQNPRHLVRRRGQEARLRCSPMKGHSHVYWYRQLPEEGLKFMVYLQKENIIDESGMPKERFSAEFPKEGPSILRIQQVVRGDSAAYFCASSPISGNRDTQYFGPGTRLTVL.

This clone showed up just once. The V call is TRBV5-4, the J call TRBJ2-1; 10 nucleotides agree with TRBD1. After removal of 5 bases from V and 3 bases from J, the junction contained 5 bases not matched to a gene. This CDR3 has 15 residues. Germline assignment: CDR1 SGHNT and CDR2 YYREEE (reference sequence). The CDR3 loop is CASSGTGARYNEQFF. For the CDR3, the DNA is TGTGCCAGCAGTGGGACAGGGGCTCGCTACAATGAGCAGTTCTTC.

In this sample, this clone turned up once. This chain joins TRBV7-6 and TRBJ2-3; TRBD2 aligns across 7 bases. The junction had 5 bases not matched to a gene; V was cut back by 3 bases and J by 5 bases. The CDR3 consists of 14 residues. Germline CDR1 is SGHVS and CDR2 is FNYEAQ. CDR3 amino acids: CASSFAGDIDTQYF. CDR3 coding DNA: TGTGCCAGCAGCTTTGCGGGAGATATAGATACGCAGTATTTT.

This clone was picked up a small number of times. The chain has TRBV30 and TRBJ1-1, with a weak D call TRBD1 (5 bases). This CDR3 contains 13 residues. V was pared by 0 bases and J by 4 bases, with 9 bases between. Per germline, CDR1 GTSNPN and CDR2 SVGIG (reference sequence). The CDR3 DNA sequence: TGTGCCTGGAGTGTAGGGGAAATCACTGAAGCTTTCTTT. This encodes CAWSVGEITEAFF.

This rearrangement joins TRBV25-1 to TRBJ1-1; tentative D call: TRBD1 (6 bases). The CDR3 runs 11 residues. Germline values: CDR1 MGHDK, CDR2 SYGVNS. Trimming shortened V by 6 bases and J by 4 bases, and 6 bases separated the two germline ends. In nucleotides, the CDR3 is TGTGCCAGCAGACAGGGCACTGAAGCTTTCTTT. Protein product: CASRQGTEAFF.